These 26 T cell receptor beta chains came from one sample sequenced in a study of blood T cell repertoires in COVID-19 (dated by TCRdb to 2018 to 2020). Library creation used the immunoSEQ multiplex PCR assay. Here the immuneACCESS table is served through TCRdb, limited to in-frame sequences with V and J called. Missing clones are a known gap in these copies; in checked studies unresolved V genes cover under half, and the rest lacks a known reason. The sample contains over 200,000 clones, approximately 90% of them found a single time. The ten largest clones capture roughly 6.2% of the sample. The source material was peripheral blood. The receptors were gathered from a man between 60 and 70 years old who had recovered from COVID-19.

This rearrangement joins TRBV24-1 to TRBJ2-2, with D perhaps TRBD1 (6 bases). The CDR3 covers 15 residues. V lost 3 bases and J lost 10, with 17 bases in between. CDR1 and CDR2 from the germline V gene are KGHDR and SFDVKD. CDR3 sequence (DNA): TGTGCCACCAGTGATGCAGGGACATCTACGGCGGAGCTGTTTTTT. It translates to CATSDAGTSTAELFF.

The V call is TRBV7-7, the J call TRBJ1-5, with D perhaps matching TRBD1 (6 bases). Germline V gene sequence: CDR1 SSHAT, CDR2 FNYEAQ (reference sequence). CDR3 size: 13 residues. Trimming pared 5 bases from V and 3 bases from J, leaving 8 bases between. DNA of the CDR3: TGTGCCAGCAGCCGGGACAACAATCAGCCCCAGCATTTT. Its protein product is CASSRDNNQPQHF.

The V gene is TRBV5-6, the J gene TRBJ2-5; 10 nucleotides line up with TRBD2. This CDR3 has 14 amino acids. The V gene's germline CDR1 is SGHDT and CDR2 YYEEEE. V shed 4 bases and J 4 bases; nucleotides not matched to a gene: 4. The CDR3 here is CASSRSGGIETQYF. The CDR3 nucleotides are TGTGCCAGCAGCCGTAGCGGGGGGATAGAGACCCAGTACTTC.

The genes are TRBV24-1 and TRBJ2-7; 7 nucleotides align to TRBD2. Germline CDR1 is KGHDR and CDR2 is SFDVKD. The V and J ends lost 4 bases and 1 base, in that order; junction bases with no gene match: 9. There are 16 residues in the CDR3. The DNA for the CDR3 is TGTGCCACCAGTGAGGGCGGTAGCGGGCTTTCCTACGAGCAGTACTTC. It yields the protein CATSEGGSGLSYEQYF.

The chain combines TRBV2 with TRBJ2-1, with TRBD2 matching over 7 bases. The CDR3 totals 14 residues. V dropped 1 base and J dropped 11; count of bases not matched to a gene: 8. Germline V lookup: CDR1 SNHLY, CDR2 FYNNEI. The CDR3 loop reads CASSEDGGRGQQFF. CDR3 sequence (DNA): TGTGCCAGCAGTGAAGATGGTGGGAGGGGTCAGCAGTTCTTC.

This sequence joins TRBV30 and TRBJ1-3; 7 bases are a match to TRBD1. This CDR3 comprises 15 residues. The V gene's germline CDR1 is GTSNPN and CDR2 SVGIG (reference sequence). Trimming removed 3 bases from V and 0 bases from J; junction bases left unmatched: 5. CDR3: CAWSAGQYSGNTIYF. The CDR3 nucleotides read TGTGCCTGGAGCGCGGGACAGTACTCTGGAAACACCATATATTTT. The full variable domain, its missing parts supplied by reference TRBV30 and TRBJ1-3, is SQTIHQWPATLVQPVGSPLSLECTVEGTSNPNLYWYRQAAGRGLQLLFYSVGIGQISSEVPQNLSASRPQDRQFILSSKKLLLSDSGFYLCAWSAGQYSGNTIYFGEGSWLTVV.

The chain recombines TRBV9 with TRBJ2-5; maybe TRBD1 (6 bases). The germline V and J ends were trimmed by 0 bases and 4 bases, with 10 bases remaining between them. The CDR3 loop spans 14 amino acids. CDR1 and CDR2 from the germline V gene are SGDLS and YYNGEE. The CDR3 loop reads CASSVGPGAETQYF. In DNA, the CDR3 is TGTGCCAGCAGCGTAGGCCCAGGGGCAGAGACCCAGTACTTC.

As for this clone: This sample includes further DNA sequences coding for the same CDR3. This chain joins TRBV30 and TRBJ2-1; D is uncertain. Germline CDR1 is GTSNPN and CDR2 is SVGIG (reference sequence). The CDR3 length is 14 residues. V lost 3 bases and J 1 base, leaving 10 bases between the germline ends. CDR3 sequence (DNA): TGTGCCTGGAGGCCAGACTGGTCCTACAATGAGCAGTTCTTC. This gives the protein CAWRPDWSYNEQFF.

The genes are TRBV21-1 and TRBJ2-1; TRBD2, as called in the table, went unchecked against the DNA. TRBV21-1 represents a pseudogene. This CDR3 spans 17 amino acids. This chain's CDR3 is CASSKAERSSYYNEQFF. CDR3 nucleotide sequence: TGTGCCAGCAGCAAAGCTGAGCGTTCTAGCTACTACAATGAGCAGTTCTTC.

The rearrangement uses TRBV6-2 or TRBV6-3 and TRBJ2-2, with TRBD1 matching 7 bases. Germline-derived CDR1 and CDR2 are MNHEY and SVGEGT. The CDR3 is made up of 15 amino acids. The ends lost 6 bases at V and 5 bases at J; junction bases unmatched: 9. For the CDR3, the DNA is TGTGCCAGCAGCTCTACAGGGGCTCCTACCGGGGAGCTGTTTTTT. Residues: CASSSTGAPTGELFF.

This clone occurred once. The chain joins TRBV28 to TRBJ2-7, with 11 bases aligning to TRBD1. CDR1 and CDR2 from the germline V gene are MDHEN and SYDVKM. The CDR3 sequence is 16 residues long. The ends lost 6 bases at V and 2 bases at J; junction bases unmatched: 9. CDR3 amino acids: CASSPPGDRGTYEQYF. CDR3 DNA: TGTGCCAGCAGCCCCCCGGGGGACAGGGGGACCTACGAGCAGTACTTC.

Details on this clone: Other nucleotide sequences in the sample specify the same CDR3. The chain joins TRBV12-3 or TRBV12-4 to TRBJ2-5; D is perhaps TRBD2 (5 bases). The CDR3 extends over 13 amino acids. Trimming took off 2 bases at V and 8 bases at J, with 12 bases between the two ends. CDR3 in amino acids: CASSLSGIETQYF. CDR3 DNA: TGTGCCAGCAGTTTATCGGGGATAGAAACCCAGTACTTC.

The V gene is TRBV30, the J gene TRBJ2-5; D may be TRBD1 (6 bases). The V gene lost 7 bases and the J gene lost 1 base, with 16 bases spanning the gap. This CDR3 comprises 14 residues. Germline V gives CDR1 GTSNPN, CDR2 SVGIG (reference sequence). The CDR3 bases are TGTGCCTACCAGGACAGTCCGCGCCAAGAGACCCAGTACTTC. Translated, it gives CAYQDSPRQETQYF.

This chain links TRBV3-1 (or the pseudogene TRBV3-2) with TRBJ2-2; maybe TRBD1 (6 bases). In germline, CDR1 is LGHDT, CDR2 YNNKEL (reference sequence). V was clipped by 6 bases and J by 1 base, with 9 bases between them. The CDR3 length is 14 residues. CDR3 sequence reads: CASRGGKNTGELFF. In nucleotides, the CDR3 is TGTGCCAGCAGAGGGGGAAAGAACACCGGGGAGCTGTTTTTT.

This chain joins TRBV20-1 and TRBJ2-1; 7 bases align to TRBD2. Germline V gene data show CDR1 as DFQATT and CDR2 as SNEGSKA (reference sequence). J lost 9 bases, V lost 3 bases, and 8 bases had no gene match. The CDR3 has 13 residues. The CDR3: CSASLAGRGEQFF. CDR3 DNA sequence: TGCAGTGCTAGTTTGGCAGGGAGGGGTGAGCAGTTCTTC.

The rearrangement uses TRBV18 and TRBJ2-1, with D possibly being TRBD1 (6 bases). The germline gives CDR1 KGHSH, CDR2 LQKENI. This CDR3 has 17 amino acids. Trimming shortened V by 6 bases and J by 4 bases, and 22 bases separated the two germline ends. The CDR3 protein is CASSLLTARGYYNEQFF. As DNA, the CDR3 is TGTGCCAGCTCGCTTCTCACGGCCAGGGGATATTACAATGAGCAGTTCTTC.

The chain couples TRBV7-7 to TRBJ2-3; tentatively, D is TRBD2 (5 bases). The CDR3 has 16 amino acids. Trimming removed 5 bases at V and 5 bases at J, with 20 bases between. The V gene's germline CDR1 is SSHAT and CDR2 FNYEAQ (reference sequence). The CDR3 spells CASSDAGHPAGDTQYF. In DNA form, the CDR3 reads TGTGCCAGCAGCGACGCCGGCCACCCTGCGGGAGATACGCAGTATTTT. The entire variable domain, with the rest obtained from reference TRBV7-7 and TRBJ2-3, is as follows: GAGVSQSPRYKVTKRGQDVTLRCDPISSHATLYWYQQALGQGPEFLTYFNYEAQPDKSGLPSDRFSAERPEGSISTLTIQRTEQRDSAMYRCASSDAGHPAGDTQYFGPGTRLTVL.

The chain combines TRBV28 with TRBJ2-5, with 7 positions matching TRBD1. V trimming: 6 bases; J trimming: 2 bases; junction bases outside the gene matches: 6. CDR1 and CDR2 from the germline V gene are MDHEN and SYDVKM. The CDR3 is 14 amino acids. The CDR3 DNA reads TGTGCCAGCAGCCCGAAACAGGGGCAAGAGACCCAGTACTTC. Translated: CASSPKQGQETQYF.

The chain's CDR3 is CASSALTKGEKLFF. The CDR3 region has the DNA TGTGCCAGCAGTGCCCTTACCAAGGGGGAAAAACTGTTTTTT. The chain joins TRBV27 to TRBJ1-4; D possibly corresponds to TRBD1 (5 bases). The CDR3 covers 14 residues. Germline V CDR1 and CDR2: MNHEY, SMNVEV (reference sequence). Trimming took 5 bases from V and 8 from J, leaving 15 bases between them.

The J gene is TRBJ2-6, the V gene TRBV9; no definite D call. Germline lookup yields CDR1 SGDLS and CDR2 YYNGEE. Trimming stripped 4 bases from V and 4 bases from J, with 15 bases between. The CDR3 sequence is 16 residues long. The DNA of the CDR3 is TGTGCCAGCAGCCTTGGCTCAGGTACCGGGGCCAACGTCCTGACTTTC. Its protein product is CASSLGSGTGANVLTF. The full variable domain, with the rest looked up from reference TRBV9 and TRBJ2-6, is DSGVTQTPKHLITATGQRVTLRCSPRSGDLSVYWYQQSLDQGLQFLIQYYNGEERAKGNILERFSAQQFPDLHSELNLSSLELGDSALYFCASSLGSGTGANVLTFGAGSRLTVL.

CDR3 nucleotide sequence: TGTGCCAGCAGCCGCGACAGGGGTGAAGGCTACACCTTC. Its protein is CASSRDRGEGYTF. This rearrangement joins TRBV7-2 to TRBJ1-2, with 8 bases matching TRBD1. Germline V gene lookup returns CDR1 SGHTA and CDR2 FQGNSA. The CDR3 loop spans 13 amino acids. The V segment lost 5 bases and the J segment 8 bases; nucleotides outside the gene matches: 7.

The gene calls are TRBV28 and TRBJ2-7; 9 positions match TRBD2. Trimming took 7 bases from V and 2 from J; bases not matched to a gene: 6. CDR1 and CDR2 from the germline V gene are MDHEN and SYDVKM. The CDR3 extends over 14 amino acids. The DNA of the CDR3 is TGTGCCAGCATCAGCGGGGGGACTACCTACGAGCAGTACTTC. Translated, it gives CASISGGTTYEQYF.

The chain recombines TRBV18 with TRBJ2-7; 8 bases agree with TRBD2. Germline V gene lookup returns CDR1 KGHSH and CDR2 LQKENI. The CDR3 extends over 16 amino acids. Losses at the gene ends were 3 bases for V and 4 bases for J; bases not matched to a gene: 11. CDR3 sequence: CASSPLMTGGPYEQYF. CDR3 in DNA: TGTGCCAGCTCACCCTTAATGACGGGAGGGCCTTACGAGCAGTACTTC. Based on the CDR3 plus reference TRBV18 and TRBJ2-7, the full variable domain is NAGVMQNPRHLVRRRGQEARLRCSPMKGHSHVYWYRQLPEEGLKFMVYLQKENIIDESGMPKERFSAEFPKEGPSILRIQQVVRGDSAAYFCASSPLMTGGPYEQYFGPGTRLTVT.

The chain combines TRBV7-3 with TRBJ2-4; D might be TRBD2 (6 bases). V gave up 5 bases and J gave up 0 bases, with 14 bases separating them. CDR3 length: 16 residues. CDR1 is SGHTA, CDR2 FQGTGA, per germline. The DNA of the CDR3 is TGTGCCAGCAGCCCCACCCGGGGACTAGCCAAAAACATTCAGTACTTC. Translated: CASSPTRGLAKNIQYF.

The J gene is TRBJ2-7, the V gene TRBV6-5; 10 positions agree with TRBD2. Trimming removed 6 bases from V and 4 bases from J; junction bases left unmatched: 6. This CDR3 is built from 14 residues. Germline V CDR1 and CDR2: MNHEY, SVGAGI. This CDR3 is CASRSGTSVYEQYF. In nucleotides, the CDR3 is TGTGCCAGCAGATCCGGGACTAGCGTTTACGAGCAGTACTTC.

This clone is a singleton in its sample. In nucleotides, the CDR3 is TGCGCCAGCAGCCAAGAGGCGGGGACAGGGAACACCGGGGAGCTGTTTTTT. Amino acids: CASSQEAGTGNTGELFF. The chain recombines TRBV4-3 with TRBJ2-2; 8 positions agree with TRBD1. The V and J ends lost 0 bases and 1 base, in that order; junction bases with no gene match: 4. The CDR3 length is 17 residues. The germline V gene has CDR1 LGHNA and CDR2 YSLEER.